A selection of T cell receptor beta chains follows, all from one sample in a study of T cells in Graves' hyperthyroidism and ophthalmopathy. MiXCR, applied by TCRdb to the multiplex PCR reads, yields one record per CDR3 protein. The sample lists 450,000 to 600,000 distinct CDR3 sequences; less than 20% were seen once. The sequencing input was blood. These receptor sequences come from a man between 35 and 55 years old with Graves' ophthalmopathy. The conserved cysteine and the conserved F or W are not part of the CDR3 here. The order of the fields is V gene, J gene, CDR3 protein.

v_call: TRBV29-1
j_call: TRBJ2-3
cdr3_aa: SVGRRLAGTDTQY

v_call: TRBV10-3
j_call: TRBJ2-1
cdr3_aa: AISEGGRKF

v_call: TRBV3-1
j_call: TRBJ2-7
cdr3_aa: ASSQDPGLSGYEQY

v_call: TRBV5-1
j_call: TRBJ2-6
cdr3_aa: ASRTTFRDPSRGT

v_call: TRBV5-5
j_call: TRBJ1-1
cdr3_aa: ASSVAWGNTEAF

v_call: TRBV2
j_call: TRBJ2-7
cdr3_aa: ASSEDWDSFYEQY

v_call: TRBV5-1
j_call: TRBJ2-5
cdr3_aa: ASSPGGLADGSQY

v_call: TRBV29-1
j_call: TRBJ1-1
cdr3_aa: SVGRRDTEAF

v_call: TRBV2
j_call: TRBJ2-6
cdr3_aa: ASSEGGAGSLSGANVLT

v_call: TRBV7-9
j_call: TRBJ1-2
cdr3_aa: ASSIDRGGYT